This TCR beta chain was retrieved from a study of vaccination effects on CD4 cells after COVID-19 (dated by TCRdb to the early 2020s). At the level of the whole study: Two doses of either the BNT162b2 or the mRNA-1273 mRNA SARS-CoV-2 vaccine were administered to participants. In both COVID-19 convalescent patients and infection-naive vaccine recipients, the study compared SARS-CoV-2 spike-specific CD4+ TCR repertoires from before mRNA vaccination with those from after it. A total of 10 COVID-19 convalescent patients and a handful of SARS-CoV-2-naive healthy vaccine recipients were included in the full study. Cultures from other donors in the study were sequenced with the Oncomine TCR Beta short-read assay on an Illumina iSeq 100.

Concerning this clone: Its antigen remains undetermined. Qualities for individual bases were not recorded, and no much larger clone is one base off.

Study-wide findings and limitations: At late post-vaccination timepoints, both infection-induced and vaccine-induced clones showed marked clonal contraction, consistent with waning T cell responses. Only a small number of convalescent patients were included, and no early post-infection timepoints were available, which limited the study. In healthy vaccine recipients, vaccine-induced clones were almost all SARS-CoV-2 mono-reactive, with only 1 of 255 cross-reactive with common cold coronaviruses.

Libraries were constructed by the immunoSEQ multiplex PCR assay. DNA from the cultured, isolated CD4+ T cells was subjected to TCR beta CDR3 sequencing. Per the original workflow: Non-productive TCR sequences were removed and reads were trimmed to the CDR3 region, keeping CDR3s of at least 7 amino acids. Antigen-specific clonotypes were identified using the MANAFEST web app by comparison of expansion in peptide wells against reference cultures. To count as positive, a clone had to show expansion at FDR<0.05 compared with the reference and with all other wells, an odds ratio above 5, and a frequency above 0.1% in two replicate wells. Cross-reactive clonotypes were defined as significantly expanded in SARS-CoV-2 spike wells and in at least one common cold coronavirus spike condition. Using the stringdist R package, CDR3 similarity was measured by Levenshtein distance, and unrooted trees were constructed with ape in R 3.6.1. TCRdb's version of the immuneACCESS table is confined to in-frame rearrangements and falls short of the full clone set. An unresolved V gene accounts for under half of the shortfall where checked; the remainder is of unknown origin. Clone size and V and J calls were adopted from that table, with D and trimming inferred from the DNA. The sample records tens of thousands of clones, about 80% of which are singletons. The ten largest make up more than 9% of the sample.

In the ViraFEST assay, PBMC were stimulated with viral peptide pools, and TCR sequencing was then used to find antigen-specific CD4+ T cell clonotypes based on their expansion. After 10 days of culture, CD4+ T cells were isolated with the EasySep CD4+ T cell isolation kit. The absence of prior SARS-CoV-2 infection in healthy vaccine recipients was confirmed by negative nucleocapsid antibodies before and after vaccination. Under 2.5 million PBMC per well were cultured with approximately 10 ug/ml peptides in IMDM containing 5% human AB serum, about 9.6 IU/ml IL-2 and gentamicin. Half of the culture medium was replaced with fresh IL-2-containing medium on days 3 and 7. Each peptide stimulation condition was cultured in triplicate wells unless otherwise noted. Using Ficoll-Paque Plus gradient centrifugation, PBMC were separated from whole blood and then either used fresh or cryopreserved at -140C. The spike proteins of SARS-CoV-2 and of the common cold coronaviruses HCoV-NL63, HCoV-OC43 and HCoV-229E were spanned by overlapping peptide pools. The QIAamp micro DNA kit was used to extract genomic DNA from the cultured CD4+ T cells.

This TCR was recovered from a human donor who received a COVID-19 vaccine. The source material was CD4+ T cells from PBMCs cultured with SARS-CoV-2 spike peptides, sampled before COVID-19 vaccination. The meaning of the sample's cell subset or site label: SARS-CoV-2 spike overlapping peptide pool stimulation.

The base sequence is TGTGCCAGCAGCTTGACGGGGGGGGCAGGGGATACGCAGTATTTT. It translates as CASSLTGGAGDTQYF. Recombination connected TRBV5-6 to TRBJ2-3; 8 bases in the junction line up with TRBD2. CDR3 length: 15 amino acids, cysteine to phenylalanine. Kept here is only the CDR3 DNA, which spans 45 bases and is read in frame from base 1. Compared with germline, V lacks 1 base and J lacks 6 bases; bases without a gene match: 7. CDR1 and CDR2, per the germline V gene, are SGHDT and YYEEEE.